The 10 T cell receptor beta chains below come from one sample, sequenced in a study of blood T cell repertoires in COVID-19. The method was immunoSEQ multiplex PCR; TCRdb's version includes in-frame clones alone and lacks a portion of them. The sample holds approximately 59,000 clones, roughly three quarters seen once. Specimen: peripheral blood. Receptors originate from a man of 80 years or more with acute or convalescent COVID-19.

The V call is TRBV5-1, the J call TRBJ2-1, with TRBD1 as a possible D gene (6 bases). There are 15 residues in the CDR3. V lost 4 bases to trimming and J lost 5 bases, with 16 bases between them. CDR1 is SGHRS, CDR2 YFSETQ, per germline. Here the CDR3 DNA reads TGCGCCAGCAGCCCCACAGGGTCTCCGGACAATGAGCAGTTCTTC. Its translation is CASSPTGSPDNEQFF.

This rearrangement joins TRBV19 to TRBJ2-2; 9 bases map to TRBD2. The CDR3 loop spans 16 amino acids. Losses at the gene ends were 9 bases for V and 2 bases for J; bases not matched to a gene: 10. Germline V gives CDR1 LNHDA, CDR2 SQIVND (reference sequence). This CDR3 is CARAGVSGRNTGELFF. For the CDR3, the DNA is TGTGCCAGGGCTGGGGTTAGCGGGAGAAACACCGGGGAGCTGTTTTTT.

This clone was counted between two and nine times. The chain combines TRBV7-2 with TRBJ1-1; the D gene is possibly TRBD1 (6 bases). V shed 0 bases and J shed 7 bases, with 9 bases lying between them. CDR1 SGHTA and CDR2 FQGNSA come from the germline V gene. The CDR3 runs to 13 residues. The CDR3 reads CASSLARGGEAFF. In DNA, the CDR3 is TGTGCCAGCAGCTTAGCGAGAGGGGGTGAAGCTTTCTTT.

In the case of this clone: Because the CDR3's place on the DNA is in doubt, the DNA is left out and the CDR3 is given as listed by TCRdb. This chain links TRBV19 with TRBJ2-4; TRBD2 is the table's D call and was not checked against the DNA. Germline values: CDR1 LNHDA, CDR2 SQIVND (reference sequence). The CDR3 has 14 residues if both end residues are counted. The CDR3 protein is CASSMVAGGAQGYF.

This chain joins TRBV19 and TRBJ2-5; the match to TRBD2 covers 14 bases. The trim removed 6 bases at V and 5 bases at J, leaving 14 bases unmatched. CDR3 size: 18 residues. CDR1 LNHDA and CDR2 SQIVND come from the germline V gene (reference sequence). CDR3 nucleotides: TGTGCCAGTAGGGGGACTAGCGGGAGATCTGGGGCACGGGAGACCCAGTACTTC. Translation: CASRGTSGRSGARETQYF.

This rearrangement joins TRBV18 to TRBJ1-5, with TRBD1 matching over 8 bases. CDR1 is KGHSH and CDR2 is LQKENI in the germline V gene. The CDR3 runs 14 residues. The V gene end was trimmed by 3 bases and the J gene end by 4 bases; junction bases not matched to a gene: 2. The DNA of the CDR3 is TGTGCCAGCTCACCTACAGGGGGGAATCAGCCCCAGCATTTT. Translated, it gives CASSPTGGNQPQHF.

J is TRBJ2-2 and V is TRBV28, with 8 bases fitting TRBD2. This CDR3 region has 17 residues. After removal of 1 base from V and 3 bases from J, the junction contained 7 bases not matched to a gene. CDR1 MDHEN and CDR2 SYDVKM come from the germline V gene. As DNA, the CDR3 is TGTGCCAGCAGTTTATTTCGACTAGCGCGAGACACCGGGGAGCTGTTTTTT. This codes for CASSLFRLARDTGELFF.

This chain connects TRBV5-1 to TRBJ1-3, with TRBD1 matching 7 bases. The germline V gene has CDR1 SGHRS and CDR2 YFSETQ. The V and J ends lost 3 bases and 0 bases, in that order; junction bases with no gene match: 3. The CDR3 is 15 amino acids. The CDR3 DNA is TGCGCCAGCAGCTCGACAGGGTTCTCTGGAAACACCATATATTTT. Translation: CASSSTGFSGNTIYF.

The V gene is TRBV19, the J gene TRBJ1-6, with a possible D match to TRBD1 (6 bases). CDR3 size: 16 residues. Per germline, CDR1 LNHDA and CDR2 SQIVND (reference sequence). Trimming cost V 5 bases and J 7 bases, with 18 bases left between them. CDR3 sequence: CASSSPRQARNSPLHF. CDR3 nucleotides: TGTGCCAGTAGTTCCCCCCGACAGGCCCGAAATTCACCCCTCCACTTT.

The genes are TRBV19 and TRBJ2-3; D call uncertain. The CDR3 has 15 residues. Germline CDR1 and CDR2: LNHDA and SQIVND (reference sequence). V was trimmed by 7 bases and J by 2 bases, leaving 16 bases between them. DNA of the CDR3: TGTGCCAGTAAACCCAGTCCTCTAGACACAGATACGCAGTATTTT. Translation: CASKPSPLDTDTQYF.